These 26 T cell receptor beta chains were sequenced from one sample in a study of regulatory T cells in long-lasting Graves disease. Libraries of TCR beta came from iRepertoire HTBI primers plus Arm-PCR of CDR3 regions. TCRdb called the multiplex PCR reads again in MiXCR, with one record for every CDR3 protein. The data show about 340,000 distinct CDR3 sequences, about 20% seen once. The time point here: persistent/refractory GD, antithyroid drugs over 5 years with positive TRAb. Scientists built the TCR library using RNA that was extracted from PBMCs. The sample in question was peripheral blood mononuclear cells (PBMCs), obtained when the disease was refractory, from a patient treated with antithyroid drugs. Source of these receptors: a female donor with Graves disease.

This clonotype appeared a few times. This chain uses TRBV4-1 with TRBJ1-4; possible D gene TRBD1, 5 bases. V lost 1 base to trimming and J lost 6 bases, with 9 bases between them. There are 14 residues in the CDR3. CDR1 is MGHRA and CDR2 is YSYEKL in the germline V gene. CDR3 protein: CASSQVGTDEKLFF. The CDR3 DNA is TGCGCCAGCAGCCAAGTCGGGACGGATGAAAAACTGTTTTTT.

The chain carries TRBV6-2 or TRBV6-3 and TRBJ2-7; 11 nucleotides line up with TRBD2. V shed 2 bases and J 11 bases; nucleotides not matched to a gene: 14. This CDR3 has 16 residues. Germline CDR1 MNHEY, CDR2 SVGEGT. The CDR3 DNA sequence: TGTGCCAGCAGTTACGAAGAAACTAGCGGGGGCCCCCCTGAGTACTTC. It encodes CASSYEETSGGPPEYF.

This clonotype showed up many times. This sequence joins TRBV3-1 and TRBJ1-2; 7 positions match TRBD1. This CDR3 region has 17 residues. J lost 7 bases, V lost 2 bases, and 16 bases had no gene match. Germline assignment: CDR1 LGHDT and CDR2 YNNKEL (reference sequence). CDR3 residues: CASSQTPGQLTVGGYTF. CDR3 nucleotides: TGTGCCAGCAGCCAAACTCCGGGACAGCTGACTGTGGGTGGCTACACCTTC.

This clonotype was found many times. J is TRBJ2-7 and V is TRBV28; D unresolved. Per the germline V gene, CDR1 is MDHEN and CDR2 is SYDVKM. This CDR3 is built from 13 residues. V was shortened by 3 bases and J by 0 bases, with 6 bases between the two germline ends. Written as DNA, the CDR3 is TGTGCCAGCAGTTTCGGGTACTCCTACGAGCAGTACTTC. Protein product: CASSFGYSYEQYF.

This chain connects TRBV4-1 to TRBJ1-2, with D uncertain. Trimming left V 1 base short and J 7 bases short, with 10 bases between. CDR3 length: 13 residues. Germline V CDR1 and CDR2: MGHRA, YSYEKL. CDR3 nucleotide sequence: TGCGCCAGCAGCCAAGCTGGGTCTGGTGGCTACACCTTC. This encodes CASSQAGSGGYTF.

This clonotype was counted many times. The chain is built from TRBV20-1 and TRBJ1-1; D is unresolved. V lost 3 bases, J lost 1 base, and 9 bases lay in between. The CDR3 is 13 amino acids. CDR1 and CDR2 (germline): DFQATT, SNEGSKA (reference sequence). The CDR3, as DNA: TGCAGTGCTAGTCTTACAACGAACACTGAAGCTTTCTTT. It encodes CSASLTTNTEAFF.

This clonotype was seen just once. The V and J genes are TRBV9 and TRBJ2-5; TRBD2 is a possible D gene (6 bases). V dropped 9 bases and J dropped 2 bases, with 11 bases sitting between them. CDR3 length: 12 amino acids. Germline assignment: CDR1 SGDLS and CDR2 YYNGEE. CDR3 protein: CATGTHQETQYF. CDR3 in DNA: TGTGCCACGGGGACTCATCAAGAGACCCAGTACTTC.

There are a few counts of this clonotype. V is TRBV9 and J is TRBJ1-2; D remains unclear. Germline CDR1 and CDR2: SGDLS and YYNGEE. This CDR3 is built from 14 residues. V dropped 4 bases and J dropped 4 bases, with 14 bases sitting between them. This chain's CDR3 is CASSPYSGAYGYTF. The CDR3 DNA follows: TGTGCCAGCAGCCCATACTCAGGAGCCTATGGCTACACCTTC.

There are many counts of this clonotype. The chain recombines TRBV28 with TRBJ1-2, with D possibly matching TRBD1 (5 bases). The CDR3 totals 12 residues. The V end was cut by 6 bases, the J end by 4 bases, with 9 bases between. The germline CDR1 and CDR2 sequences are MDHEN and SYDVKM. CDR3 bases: TGTGCCAGCAGAGCAGGGAGCTATGGCTACACCTTC. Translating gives CASRAGSYGYTF.

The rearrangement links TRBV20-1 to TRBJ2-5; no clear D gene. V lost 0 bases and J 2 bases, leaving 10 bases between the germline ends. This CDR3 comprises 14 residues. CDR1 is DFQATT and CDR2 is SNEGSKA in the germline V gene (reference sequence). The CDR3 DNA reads TGCAGTGCTAGAGATCTGTGGCTGCAAGAGACCCAGTACTTC. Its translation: CSARDLWLQETQYF.

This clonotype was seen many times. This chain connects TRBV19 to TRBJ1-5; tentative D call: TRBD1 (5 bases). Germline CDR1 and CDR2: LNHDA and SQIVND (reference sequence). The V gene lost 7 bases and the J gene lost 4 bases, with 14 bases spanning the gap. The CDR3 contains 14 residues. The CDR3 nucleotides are TGTGCCAGTACCTCTCGGGCAGGGAATCAGCCCCAGCATTTT. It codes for CASTSRAGNQPQHF.

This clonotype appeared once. In DNA form, the CDR3 reads TGTGCCAGCAGTACCCCGAGGTTAGCGAGGGATGAGCAGTTCTTC. It encodes CASSTPRLARDEQFF. This sequence joins TRBV6-2 or TRBV6-3 and TRBJ2-1; weak D call: TRBD2 (5 bases). CDR1 and CDR2 from the germline V gene are MNHEY and SVGEGT. V was trimmed by 5 bases and J by 8 bases, leaving 19 bases between them. The CDR3 spans 15 residues.

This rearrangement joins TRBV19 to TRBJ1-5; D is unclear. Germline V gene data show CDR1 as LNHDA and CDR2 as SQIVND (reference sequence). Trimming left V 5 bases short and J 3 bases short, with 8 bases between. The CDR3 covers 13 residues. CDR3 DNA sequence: TGTGCCAGTAGTCCCCGTAACAATCAGCCCCAGCATTTT. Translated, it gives CASSPRNNQPQHF.

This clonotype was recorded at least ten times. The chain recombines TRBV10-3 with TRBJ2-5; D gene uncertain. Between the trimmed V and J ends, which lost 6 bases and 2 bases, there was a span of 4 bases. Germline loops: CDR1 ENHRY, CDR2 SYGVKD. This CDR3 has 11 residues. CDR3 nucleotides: TGTGCCATCAGGCAGCAAGAGACCCAGTACTTC. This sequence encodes CAIRQQETQYF.

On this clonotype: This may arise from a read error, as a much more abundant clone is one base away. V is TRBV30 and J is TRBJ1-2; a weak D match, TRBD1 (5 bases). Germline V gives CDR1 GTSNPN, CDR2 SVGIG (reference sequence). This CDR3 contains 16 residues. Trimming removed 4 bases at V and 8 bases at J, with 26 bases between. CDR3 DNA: TGTGCCTGGAACAGAGGAGGGGACGGGGGAGGAAGAGGCTACACCTTC. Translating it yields CAWNRGGDGGGRGYTF.

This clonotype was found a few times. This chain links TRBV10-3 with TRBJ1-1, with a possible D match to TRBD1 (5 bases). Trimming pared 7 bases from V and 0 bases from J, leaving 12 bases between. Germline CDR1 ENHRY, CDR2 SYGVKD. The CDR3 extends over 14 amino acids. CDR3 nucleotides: TGTGCCATCAATGGGGCAGGGATGAACACTGAAGCTTTCTTT. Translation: CAINGAGMNTEAFF.

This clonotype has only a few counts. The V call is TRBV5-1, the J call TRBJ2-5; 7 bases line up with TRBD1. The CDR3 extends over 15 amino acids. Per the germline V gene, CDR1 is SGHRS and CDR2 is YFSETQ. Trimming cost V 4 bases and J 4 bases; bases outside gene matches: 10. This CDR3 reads CASSLGTDGRETQYF. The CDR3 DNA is TGCGCCAGCAGCCTAGGGACAGACGGTCGAGAGACCCAGTACTTC.

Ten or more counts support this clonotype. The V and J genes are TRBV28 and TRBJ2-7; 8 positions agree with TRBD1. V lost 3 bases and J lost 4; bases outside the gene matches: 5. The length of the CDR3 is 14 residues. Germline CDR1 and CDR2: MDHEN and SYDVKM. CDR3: CASSLGQAKYEQYF. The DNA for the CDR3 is TGTGCCAGCAGTTTGGGACAGGCAAAGTACGAGCAGTACTTC.

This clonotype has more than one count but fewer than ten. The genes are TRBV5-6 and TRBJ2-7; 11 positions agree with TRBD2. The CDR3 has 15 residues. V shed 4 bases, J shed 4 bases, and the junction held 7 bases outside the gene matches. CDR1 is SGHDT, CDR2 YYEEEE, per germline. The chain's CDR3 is CASSPALAGEYEQYF. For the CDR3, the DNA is TGTGCCAGCAGCCCCGCACTAGCGGGAGAATACGAGCAGTACTTC.

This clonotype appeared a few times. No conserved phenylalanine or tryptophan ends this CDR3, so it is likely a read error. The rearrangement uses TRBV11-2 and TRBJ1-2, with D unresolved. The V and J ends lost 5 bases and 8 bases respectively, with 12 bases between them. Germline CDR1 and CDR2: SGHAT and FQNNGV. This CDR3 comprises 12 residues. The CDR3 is CASSQDGGGYTL. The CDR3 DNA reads TGTGCCAGCAGCCAAGATGGAGGAGGCTACACCCTC.

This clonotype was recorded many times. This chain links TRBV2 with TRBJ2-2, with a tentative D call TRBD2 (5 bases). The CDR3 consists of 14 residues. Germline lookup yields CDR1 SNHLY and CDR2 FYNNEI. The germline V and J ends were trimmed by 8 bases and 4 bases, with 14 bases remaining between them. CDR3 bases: TGTGCCAGCGGTGCCGGGGTTTTCACCGGGGAGCTGTTTTTT. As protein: CASGAGVFTGELFF.

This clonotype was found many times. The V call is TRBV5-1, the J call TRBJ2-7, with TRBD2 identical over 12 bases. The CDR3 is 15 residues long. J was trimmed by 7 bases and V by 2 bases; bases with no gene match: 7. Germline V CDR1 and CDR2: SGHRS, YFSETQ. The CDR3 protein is CASSFLAGGPGEQYF. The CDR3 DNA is TGCGCCAGCAGCTTCCTAGCGGGGGGGCCGGGTGAGCAGTACTTC. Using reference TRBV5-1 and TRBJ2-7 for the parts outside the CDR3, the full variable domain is KAGVTQTPRYLIKTRGQQVTLSCSPISGHRSVSWYQQTPGQGLQFLFEYFSETQRNKGNFPGRFSGRQFSNSRSEMNVSTLELGDSALYLCASSFLAGGPGEQYFGPGTRLTVT.

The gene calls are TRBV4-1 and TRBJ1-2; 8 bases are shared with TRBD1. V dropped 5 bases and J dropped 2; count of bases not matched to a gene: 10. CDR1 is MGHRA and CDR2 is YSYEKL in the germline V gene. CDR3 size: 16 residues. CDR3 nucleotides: TGCGCCAGCAGCGCCCCGGGACAGGCAATAAACTATGGCTACACCTTC. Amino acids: CASSAPGQAINYGYTF.

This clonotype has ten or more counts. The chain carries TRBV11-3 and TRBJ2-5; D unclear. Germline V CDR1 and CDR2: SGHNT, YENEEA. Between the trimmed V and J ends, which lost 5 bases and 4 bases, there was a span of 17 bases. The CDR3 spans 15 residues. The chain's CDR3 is CASSTTPVWRETQYF. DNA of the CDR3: TGTGCCAGCAGCACCACCCCTGTTTGGCGAGAGACCCAGTACTTC.

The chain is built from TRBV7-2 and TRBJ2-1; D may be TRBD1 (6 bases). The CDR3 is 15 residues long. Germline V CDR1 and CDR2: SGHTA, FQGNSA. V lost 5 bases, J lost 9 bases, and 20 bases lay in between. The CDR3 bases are TGTGCCAGCAGCCCAAACTCACAGGGTTTTGTTGAGCAGTTCTTC. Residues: CASSPNSQGFVEQFF.

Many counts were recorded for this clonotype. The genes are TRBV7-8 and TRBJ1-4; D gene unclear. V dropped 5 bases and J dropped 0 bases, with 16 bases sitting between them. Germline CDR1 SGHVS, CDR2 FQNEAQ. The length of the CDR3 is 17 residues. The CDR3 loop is CASSPVVRRSTNEKLFF. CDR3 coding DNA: TGTGCCAGCAGCCCAGTGGTCAGGCGTTCAACTAATGAAAAACTGTTTTTT.